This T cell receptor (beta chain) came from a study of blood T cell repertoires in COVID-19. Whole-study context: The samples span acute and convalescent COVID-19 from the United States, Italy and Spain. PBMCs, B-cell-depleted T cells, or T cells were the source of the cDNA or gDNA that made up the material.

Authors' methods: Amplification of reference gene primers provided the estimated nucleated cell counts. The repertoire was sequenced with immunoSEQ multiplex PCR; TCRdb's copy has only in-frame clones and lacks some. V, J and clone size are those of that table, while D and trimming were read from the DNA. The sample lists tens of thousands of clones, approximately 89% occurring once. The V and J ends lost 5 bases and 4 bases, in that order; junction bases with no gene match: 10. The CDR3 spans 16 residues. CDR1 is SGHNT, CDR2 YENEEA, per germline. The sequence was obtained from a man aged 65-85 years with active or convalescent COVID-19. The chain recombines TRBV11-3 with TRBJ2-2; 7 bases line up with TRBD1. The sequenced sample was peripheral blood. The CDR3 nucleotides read TGTGCCAGCAGCATCCGACAGGGTAGCCCCACCGGGGAGCTGTTTTTT. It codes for CASSIRQGSPTGELFF.